This TCR beta chain derives from a study of blood T cell repertoires in COVID-19 (dated by TCRdb to the early 2020s). Study-level background: Samples covering the acute and convalescent phases of COVID-19 were provided by collaborators in the United States, Italy and Spain. The material from the prospective study consisted of cDNA or gDNA derived from T cells, B-cell-depleted T cells, or PBMCs. Deeply sampled blood TCRbeta repertoires from subjects exposed to, actively infected with, or recovered from COVID-19 were included in the dataset. A freely available public database, intended as a resource for researchers studying the immune response to SARS-CoV-2, is where the repertoires were released. The samples were drawn from two sources: the first 160 participants of the ongoing ImmuneRACE study, and 1,254 subjects contributed by 6 global collaborators. A de-identified subject ID, COVID-19 status, age in years and sex were almost always included in the sample metadata. Where available, HLA class I and class II types were obtained from metadata supplied by the sample provider rather than from assay-based typing. What the study reported, not specific to this receptor: The quantity of clinical and demographic metadata differed by source and by participant and was supplied without curation.

Remarks on this clone: The target of this receptor is not known. No base quality values were provided; no much bigger clone lies one nucleotide off.

At one collaborating source in Seattle, patients were enrolled during active infection and were followed longitudinally through the course of disease. The collaborating institutions used their own protocols to collect whole blood in K2EDTA tubes. For TCRbeta analysis, collaborators shipped samples as frozen whole blood, isolated PBMCs, or DNA extracted from either of those sample types. The immunoSEQ Assay, a bias-controlled multiplex PCR, was used to amplify TCRbeta CDR3 regions from genomic DNA. On the authors' methods: The number of nucleated cells in each sample was estimated by amplification of reference gene primers within the assay. To quantify the absolute abundance of each unique TCRbeta CDR3 rearrangement, sequence reads were collapsed and filtered. For each sample, productive Simpson clonality was calculated by taking the square root of Simpson's diversity index across productive rearrangements. The table was pulled from immuneACCESS by TCRdb, which kept in-frame rearrangements only. Such tables lose some clones; where checked, under half of the loss comes from unresolved V genes, and the rest has no known cause. The V and J calls and clone size are taken from that table; D and trimming were inferred from the DNA. In this sample the table shows roughly 170,000 clones, about 86% of which occur a single time. The leading ten clones occupy around 13% of the sample.

The junction shows trimming of 5 bases on V and 5 bases on J, and the gene matches do not reach 5 bases of it. Including cysteine and phenylalanine, the CDR3 has 15 amino acids. Only the CDR3 part of the read is kept: 45 bases, read in frame from the first base. The germline V gene (reference sequence) specifies PRHDT as CDR1 and FYEKMQ as CDR2. The V gene is TRBV13 and the J gene is TRBJ2-1; 11 central nucleotides agree with TRBD2. The clonotype comes from a woman between 70 and 85 years old with COVID-19, enrolled during active disease. Sequencing used peripheral blood. This receptor carries the CDR3 CASSRRLAGNNEQFF. The DNA sequence reads TGTGCCAGCAGCCGAAGACTAGCGGGGAACAATGAGCAGTTCTTC. This CDR3, with the reference TRBV13 and TRBJ2-1 proteins standing in past its ends, gives the full variable domain AAGVIQSPRHLIKEKRETATLKCYPIPRHDTVYWYQQGPGQDPQFLISFYEKMQSDKGSIPDRFSAQQFSDYHSELNMSSLELGDSALYFCASSRRLAGNNEQFFGPGTRLTVL.